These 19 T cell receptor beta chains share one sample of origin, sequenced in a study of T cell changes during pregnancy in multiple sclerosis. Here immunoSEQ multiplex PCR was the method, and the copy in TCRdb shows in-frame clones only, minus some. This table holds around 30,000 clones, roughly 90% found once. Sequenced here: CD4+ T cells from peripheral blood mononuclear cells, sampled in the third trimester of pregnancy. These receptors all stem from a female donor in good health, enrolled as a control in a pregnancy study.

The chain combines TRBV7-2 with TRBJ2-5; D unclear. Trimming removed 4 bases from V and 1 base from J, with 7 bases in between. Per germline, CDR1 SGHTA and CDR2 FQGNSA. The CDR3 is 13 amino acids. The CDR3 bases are TGTGCCAGCAGCTCCCTCCCCCAAGAGACCCAGTACTTC. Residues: CASSSLPQETQYF.

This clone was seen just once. CDR3 nucleotide sequence: TGTGCCAGCAGCTTATCGGACACCAACTCTGGAAACACCATATATTTT. It specifies CASSLSDTNSGNTIYF. J is TRBJ1-3 and V is TRBV11-2; maybe TRBD1 (5 bases). Per the germline V gene, CDR1 is SGHAT and CDR2 is FQNNGV. The V and J ends lost 2 bases and 0 bases respectively, with 11 bases between them. The CDR3 extends over 16 amino acids.

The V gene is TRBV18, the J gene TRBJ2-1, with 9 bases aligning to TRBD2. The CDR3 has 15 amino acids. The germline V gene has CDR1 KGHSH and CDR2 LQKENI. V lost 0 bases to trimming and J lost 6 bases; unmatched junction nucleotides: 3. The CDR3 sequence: CASSPPLAGFNEQFF. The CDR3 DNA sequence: TGTGCCAGCTCACCACCCCTAGCGGGGTTCAATGAGCAGTTCTTC.

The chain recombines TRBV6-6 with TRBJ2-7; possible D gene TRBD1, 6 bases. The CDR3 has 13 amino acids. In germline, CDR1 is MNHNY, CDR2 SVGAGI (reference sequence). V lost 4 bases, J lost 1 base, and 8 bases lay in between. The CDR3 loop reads CASSLQGSYEQYF. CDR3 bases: TGTGCCAGCAGTTTACAGGGTTCCTACGAGCAGTACTTC.

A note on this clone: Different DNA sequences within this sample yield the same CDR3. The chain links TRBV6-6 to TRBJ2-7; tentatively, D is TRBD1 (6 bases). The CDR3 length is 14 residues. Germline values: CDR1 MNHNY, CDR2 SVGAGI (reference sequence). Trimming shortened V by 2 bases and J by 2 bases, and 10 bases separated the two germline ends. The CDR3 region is CASSYGTHTYEQYF. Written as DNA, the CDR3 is TGTGCCAGCAGTTACGGGACACATACCTACGAGCAGTACTTC.

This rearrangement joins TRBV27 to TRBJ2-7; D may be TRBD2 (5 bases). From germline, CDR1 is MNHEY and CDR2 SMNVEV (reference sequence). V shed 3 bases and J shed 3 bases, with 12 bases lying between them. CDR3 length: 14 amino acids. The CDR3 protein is CASSFREGLYEQYF. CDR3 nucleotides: TGTGCCAGCAGTTTCCGGGAAGGCCTCTACGAGCAGTACTTC.

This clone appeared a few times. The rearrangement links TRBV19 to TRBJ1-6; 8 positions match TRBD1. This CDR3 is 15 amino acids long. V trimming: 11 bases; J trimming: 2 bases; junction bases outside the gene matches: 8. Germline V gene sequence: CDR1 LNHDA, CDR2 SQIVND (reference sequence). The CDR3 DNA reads TGTGCCTCCCACCCAGGGGGCGCCTATAATTCACCCCTCCACTTT. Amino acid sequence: CASHPGGAYNSPLHF.

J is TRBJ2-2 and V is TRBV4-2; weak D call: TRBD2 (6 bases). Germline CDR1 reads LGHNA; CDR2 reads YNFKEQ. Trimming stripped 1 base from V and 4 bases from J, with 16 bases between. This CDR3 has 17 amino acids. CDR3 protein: CASSQGHSGPSTGELFF. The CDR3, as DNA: TGTGCCAGCAGCCAAGGCCACAGCGGGCCTAGCACCGGGGAGCTGTTTTTT.

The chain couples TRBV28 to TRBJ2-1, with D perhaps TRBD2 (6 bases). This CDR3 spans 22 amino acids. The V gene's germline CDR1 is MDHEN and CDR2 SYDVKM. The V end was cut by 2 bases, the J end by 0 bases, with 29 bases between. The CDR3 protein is CASSLRDWYSGLPTSSYNEQFF. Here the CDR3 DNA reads TGTGCCAGCAGTTTACGGGACTGGTACAGCGGGCTCCCCACCAGCTCCTACAATGAGCAGTTCTTC.

The CDR3 here is CASSQDPKRGGMQYF. The CDR3 DNA is TGTGCCAGCAGCCAAGACCCGAAGCGGGGGGGAATGCAGTATTTT. V gene TRBV14 combines with J gene TRBJ2-3; 10 bases fit TRBD2. V was clipped by 0 bases and J by 11 bases; unmatched bases: 8. The CDR3 covers 15 residues. In germline, CDR1 is SGHDN, CDR2 FVKESK.

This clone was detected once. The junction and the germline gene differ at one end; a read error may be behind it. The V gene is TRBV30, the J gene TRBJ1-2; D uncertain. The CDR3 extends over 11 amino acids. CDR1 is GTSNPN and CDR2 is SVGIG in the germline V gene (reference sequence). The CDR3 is CAWSVQLRYAF. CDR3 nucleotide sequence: TGTGCCTGGAGTGTACAACTGAGGTACGCCTTC.

The CDR3 protein is CASSQLGRGRDQETQYF. As DNA, the CDR3 is TGCGCCAGCAGCCAATTAGGACGTGGGCGGGACCAAGAGACCCAGTACTTC. This chain connects TRBV4-1 to TRBJ2-5; D possibly corresponds to TRBD2 (5 bases). In germline, CDR1 is MGHRA, CDR2 YSYEKL. V was pared by 2 bases and J by 0 bases, with 16 bases between. This CDR3 has 17 residues.

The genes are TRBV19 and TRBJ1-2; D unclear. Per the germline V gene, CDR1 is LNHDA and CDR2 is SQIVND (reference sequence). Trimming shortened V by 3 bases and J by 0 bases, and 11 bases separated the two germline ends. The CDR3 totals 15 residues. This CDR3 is CASSIPGLANYGYTF. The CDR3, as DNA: TGTGCCAGTAGTATCCCGGGGTTGGCTAACTATGGCTACACCTTC.

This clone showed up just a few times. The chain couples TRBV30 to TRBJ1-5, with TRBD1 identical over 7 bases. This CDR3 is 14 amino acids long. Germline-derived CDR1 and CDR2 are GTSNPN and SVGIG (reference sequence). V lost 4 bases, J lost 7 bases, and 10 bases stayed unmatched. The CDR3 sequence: CAWTGQGGGQPQHF. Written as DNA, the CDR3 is TGTGCCTGGACCGGGCAGGGGGGAGGCCAGCCCCAGCATTTT.

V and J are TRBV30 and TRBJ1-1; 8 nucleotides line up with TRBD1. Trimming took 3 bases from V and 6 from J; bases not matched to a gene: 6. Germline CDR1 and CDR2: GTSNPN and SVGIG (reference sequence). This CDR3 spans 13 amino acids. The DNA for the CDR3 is TGTGCCTGGAGGACTCAGGGGGCGCCTGAAGCTTTCTTT. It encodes CAWRTQGAPEAFF.

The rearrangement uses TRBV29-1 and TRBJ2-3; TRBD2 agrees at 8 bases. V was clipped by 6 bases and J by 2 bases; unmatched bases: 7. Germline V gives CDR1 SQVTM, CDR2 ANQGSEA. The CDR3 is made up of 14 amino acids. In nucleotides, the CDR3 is TGCAGCGTCCGGGAGGGAGGGAACACAGATACGCAGTATTTT. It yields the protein CSVREGGNTDTQYF.

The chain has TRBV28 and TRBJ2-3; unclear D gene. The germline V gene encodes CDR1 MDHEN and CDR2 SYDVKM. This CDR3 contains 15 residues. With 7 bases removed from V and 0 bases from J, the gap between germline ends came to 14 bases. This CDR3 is CASIRSLPSTDTQYF. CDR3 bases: TGTGCCAGCATTCGGTCACTACCTAGCACAGATACGCAGTATTTT.

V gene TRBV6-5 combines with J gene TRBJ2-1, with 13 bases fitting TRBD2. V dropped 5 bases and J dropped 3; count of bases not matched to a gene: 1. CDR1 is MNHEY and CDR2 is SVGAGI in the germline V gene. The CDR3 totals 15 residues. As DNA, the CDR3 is TGTGCCAGCAGTCGGACTAGCGGGAGCTACAATGAGCAGTTCTTC. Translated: CASSRTSGSYNEQFF.

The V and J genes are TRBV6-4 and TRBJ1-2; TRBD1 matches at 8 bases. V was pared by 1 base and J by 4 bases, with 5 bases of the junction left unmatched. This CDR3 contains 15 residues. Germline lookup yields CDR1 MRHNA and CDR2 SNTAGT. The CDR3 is CASSDWSGGTYGYTF. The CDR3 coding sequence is TGTGCCAGCAGTGACTGGTCAGGGGGCACCTATGGCTACACCTTC.